This TCR beta chain derives from a study of blood T cell repertoires in COVID-19. Looking at the study overall: COVID-19 samples collected from the United States, Italy and Spain covered acute and convalescent phases. T cells, B-cell-depleted T cells, or PBMCs provided the cDNA or gDNA that served as material.

In the original analysis: The assay estimated nucleated cells by amplifying reference gene primers. Clones were read by immunoSEQ multiplex PCR, and TCRdb kept only the in-frame ones, dropping some. The D gene and trimming were derived from the DNA, and the V and J assignments and clone size from that table. The data contain fewer than 40,000 clones, approximately 91% of them seen just once; the ten biggest clones take up less than 7%. The origin of this receptor is a human donor in a cohort sampled during active COVID-19. The sample taken for sequencing was peripheral blood.

The CDR3 is CASSWGQVADTF. CDR3 coding DNA: TGTGCCAGCAGTTGGGGACAGGTCGCGGACACCTTC. The rearrangement links TRBV12-3 or TRBV12-4 to TRBJ1-2; 8 bases align to TRBD1. The CDR3 is 12 amino acids. V was pared by 4 bases and J by 12 bases, with 7 bases of the junction left unmatched.